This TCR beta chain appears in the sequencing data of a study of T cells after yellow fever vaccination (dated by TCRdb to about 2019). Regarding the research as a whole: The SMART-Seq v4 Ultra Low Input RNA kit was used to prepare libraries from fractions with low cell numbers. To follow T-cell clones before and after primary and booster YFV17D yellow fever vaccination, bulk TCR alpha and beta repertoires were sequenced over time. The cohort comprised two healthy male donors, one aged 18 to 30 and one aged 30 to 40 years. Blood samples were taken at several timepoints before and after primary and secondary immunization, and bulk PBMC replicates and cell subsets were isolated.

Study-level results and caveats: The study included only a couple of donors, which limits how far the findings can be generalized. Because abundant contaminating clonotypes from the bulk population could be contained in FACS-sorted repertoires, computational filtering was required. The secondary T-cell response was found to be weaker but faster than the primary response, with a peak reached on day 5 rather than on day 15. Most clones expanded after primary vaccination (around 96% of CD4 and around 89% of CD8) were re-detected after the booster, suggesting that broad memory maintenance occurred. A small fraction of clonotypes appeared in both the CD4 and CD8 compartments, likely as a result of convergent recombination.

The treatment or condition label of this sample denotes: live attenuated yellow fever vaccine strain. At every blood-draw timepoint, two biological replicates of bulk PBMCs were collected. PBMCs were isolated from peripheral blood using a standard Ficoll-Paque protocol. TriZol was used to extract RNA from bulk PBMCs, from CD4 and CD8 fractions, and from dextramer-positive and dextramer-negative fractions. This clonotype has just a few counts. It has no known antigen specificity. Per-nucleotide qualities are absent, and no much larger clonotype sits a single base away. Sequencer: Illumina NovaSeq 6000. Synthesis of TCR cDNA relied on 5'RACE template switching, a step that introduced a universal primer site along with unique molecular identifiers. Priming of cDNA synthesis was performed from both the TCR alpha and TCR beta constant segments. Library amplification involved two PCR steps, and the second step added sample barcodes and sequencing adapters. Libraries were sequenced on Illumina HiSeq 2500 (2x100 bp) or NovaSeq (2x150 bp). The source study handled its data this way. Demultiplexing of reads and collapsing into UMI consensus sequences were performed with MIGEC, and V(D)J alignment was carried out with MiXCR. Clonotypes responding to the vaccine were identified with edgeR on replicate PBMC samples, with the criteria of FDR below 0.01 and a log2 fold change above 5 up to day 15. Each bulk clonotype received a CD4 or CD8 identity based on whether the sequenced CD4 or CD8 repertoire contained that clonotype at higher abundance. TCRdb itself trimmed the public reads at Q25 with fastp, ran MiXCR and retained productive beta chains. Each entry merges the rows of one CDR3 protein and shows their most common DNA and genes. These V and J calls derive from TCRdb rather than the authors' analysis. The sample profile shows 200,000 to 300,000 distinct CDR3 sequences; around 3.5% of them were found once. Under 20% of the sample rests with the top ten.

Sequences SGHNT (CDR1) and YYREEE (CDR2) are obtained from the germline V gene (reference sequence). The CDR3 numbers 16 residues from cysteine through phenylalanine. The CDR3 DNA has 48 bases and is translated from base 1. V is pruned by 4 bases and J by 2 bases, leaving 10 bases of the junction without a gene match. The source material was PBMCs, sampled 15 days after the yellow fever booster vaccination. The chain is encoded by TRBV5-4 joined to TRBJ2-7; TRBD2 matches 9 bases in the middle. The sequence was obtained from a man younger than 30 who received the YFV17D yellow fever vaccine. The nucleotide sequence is TGTGCCAGCAGCCTCTCGGGGGAGCGGGGGGCCTACGAGCAGTACTTC. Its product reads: CASSLSGERGAYEQYF.